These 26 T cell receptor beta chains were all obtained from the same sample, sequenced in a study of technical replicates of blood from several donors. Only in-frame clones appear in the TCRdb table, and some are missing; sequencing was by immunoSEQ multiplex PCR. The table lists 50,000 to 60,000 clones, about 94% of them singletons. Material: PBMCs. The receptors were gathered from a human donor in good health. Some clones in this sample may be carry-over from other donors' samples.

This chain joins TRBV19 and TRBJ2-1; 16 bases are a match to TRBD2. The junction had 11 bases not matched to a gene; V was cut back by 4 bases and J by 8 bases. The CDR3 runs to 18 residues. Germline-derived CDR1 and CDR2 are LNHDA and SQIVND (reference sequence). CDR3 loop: CASSRGLAGGYRGDEQFF. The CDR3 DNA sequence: TGTGCCAGTAGTAGGGGACTAGCGGGAGGGTACCGTGGCGATGAGCAGTTCTTC.

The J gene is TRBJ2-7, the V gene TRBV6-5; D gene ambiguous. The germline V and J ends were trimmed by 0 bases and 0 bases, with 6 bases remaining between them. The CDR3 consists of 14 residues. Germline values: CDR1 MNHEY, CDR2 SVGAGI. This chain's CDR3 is CASSYSRFSYEQYF. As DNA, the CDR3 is TGTGCCAGCAGTTACTCGAGGTTCTCCTACGAGCAGTACTTC.

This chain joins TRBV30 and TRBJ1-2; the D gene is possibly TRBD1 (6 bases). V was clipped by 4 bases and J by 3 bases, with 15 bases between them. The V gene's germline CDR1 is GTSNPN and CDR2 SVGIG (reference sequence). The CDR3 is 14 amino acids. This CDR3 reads CAWTDSPADYGYTF. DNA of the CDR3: TGTGCCTGGACGGACAGCCCGGCGGACTATGGCTACACCTTC. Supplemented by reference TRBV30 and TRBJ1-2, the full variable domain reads SQTIHQWPATLVQPVGSPLSLECTVEGTSNPNLYWYRQAAGRGLQLLFYSVGIGQISSEVPQNLSASRPQDRQFILSSKKLLLSDSGFYLCAWTDSPADYGYTFGSGTRLTVV.

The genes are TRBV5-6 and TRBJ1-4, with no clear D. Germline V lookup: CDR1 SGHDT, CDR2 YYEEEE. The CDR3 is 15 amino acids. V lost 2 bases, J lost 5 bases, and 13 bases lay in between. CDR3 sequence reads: CASSFGNSLNEKLFF. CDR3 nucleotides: TGTGCCAGCAGCTTTGGAAATAGCCTCAATGAAAAACTGTTTTTT.

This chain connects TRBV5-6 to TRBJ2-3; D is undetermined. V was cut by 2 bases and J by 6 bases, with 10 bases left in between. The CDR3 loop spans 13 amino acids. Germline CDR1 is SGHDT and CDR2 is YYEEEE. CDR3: CASSFPPSDTQYF. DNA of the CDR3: TGTGCCAGCAGCTTCCCCCCCAGTGATACGCAGTATTTT.

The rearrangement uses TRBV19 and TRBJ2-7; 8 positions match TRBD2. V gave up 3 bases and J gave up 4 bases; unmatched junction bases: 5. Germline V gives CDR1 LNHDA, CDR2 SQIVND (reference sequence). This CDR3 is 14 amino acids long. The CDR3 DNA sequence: TGTGCCAGTAGTATTGCGGGGGGAGGTTACGAGCAGTACTTC. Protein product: CASSIAGGGYEQYF.

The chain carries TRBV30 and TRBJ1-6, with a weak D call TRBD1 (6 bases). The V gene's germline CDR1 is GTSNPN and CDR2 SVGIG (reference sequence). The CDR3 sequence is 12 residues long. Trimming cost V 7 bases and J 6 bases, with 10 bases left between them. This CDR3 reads CASDRSNSPLHF. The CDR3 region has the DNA TGTGCCTCTGACAGGTCTAATTCACCCCTCCACTTT.

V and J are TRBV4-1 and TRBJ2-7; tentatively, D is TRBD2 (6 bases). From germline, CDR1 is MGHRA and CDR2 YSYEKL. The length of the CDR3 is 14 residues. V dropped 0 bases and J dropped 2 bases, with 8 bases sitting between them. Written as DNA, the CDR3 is TGCGCCAGCAGCCAAGATGCGGGGACCTACGAGCAGTACTTC. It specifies CASSQDAGTYEQYF.

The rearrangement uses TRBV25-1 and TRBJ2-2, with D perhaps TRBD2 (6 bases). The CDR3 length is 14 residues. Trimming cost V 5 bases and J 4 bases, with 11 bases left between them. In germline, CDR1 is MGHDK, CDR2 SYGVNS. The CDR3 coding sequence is TGTGCCAGCAGTAAACCCGGGGGCACCGGGGAGCTGTTTTTT. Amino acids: CASSKPGGTGELFF.

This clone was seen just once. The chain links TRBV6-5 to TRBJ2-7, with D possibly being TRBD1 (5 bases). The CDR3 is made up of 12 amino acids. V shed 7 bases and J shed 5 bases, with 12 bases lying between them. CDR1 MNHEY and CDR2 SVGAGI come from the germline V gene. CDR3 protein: CASIGQGHEQYF. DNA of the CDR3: TGTGCCAGCATAGGTCAGGGCCACGAGCAGTACTTC.

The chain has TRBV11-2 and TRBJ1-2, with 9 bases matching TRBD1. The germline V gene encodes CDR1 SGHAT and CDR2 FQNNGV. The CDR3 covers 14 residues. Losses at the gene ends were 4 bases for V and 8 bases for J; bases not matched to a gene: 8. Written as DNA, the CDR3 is TGTGCCAGCAGCTCGGGGACAGGGAGGGAAGGCTACACCTTC. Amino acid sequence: CASSSGTGREGYTF. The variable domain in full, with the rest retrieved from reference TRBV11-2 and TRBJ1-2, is EAGVAQSPRYKIIEKRQSVAFWCNPISGHATLYWYQQILGQGPKLLIQFQNNGVVDDSQLPKDRFSAERLKGVDSTLKIQPAKLEDSAVYLCASSSGTGREGYTFGSGTRLTVV.

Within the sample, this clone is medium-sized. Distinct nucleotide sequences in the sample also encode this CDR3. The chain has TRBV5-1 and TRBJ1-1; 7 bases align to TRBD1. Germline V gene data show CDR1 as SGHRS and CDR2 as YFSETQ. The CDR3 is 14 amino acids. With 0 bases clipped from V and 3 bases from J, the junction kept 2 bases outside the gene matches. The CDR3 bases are TGCGCCAGCAGCTTGGCAGGGGGGTACACTGAAGCTTTCTTT. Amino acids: CASSLAGGYTEAFF.

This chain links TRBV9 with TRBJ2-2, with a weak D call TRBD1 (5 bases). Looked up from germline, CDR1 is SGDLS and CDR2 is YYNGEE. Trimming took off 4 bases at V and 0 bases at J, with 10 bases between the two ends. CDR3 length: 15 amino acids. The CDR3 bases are TGTGCCAGCAGCATCGGACAATCGAACACCGGGGAGCTGTTTTTT. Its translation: CASSIGQSNTGELFF.

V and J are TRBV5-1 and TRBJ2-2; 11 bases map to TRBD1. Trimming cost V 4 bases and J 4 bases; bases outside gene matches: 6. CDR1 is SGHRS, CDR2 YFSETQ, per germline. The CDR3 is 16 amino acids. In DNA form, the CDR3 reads TGCGCCAGCAGCGATGCCGGGACAGGGGGCACCGGGGAGCTGTTTTTT. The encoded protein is CASSDAGTGGTGELFF.

The CDR3 spells CASRRDKNIQYF. The CDR3 region has the DNA TGTGCCAGCAGGCGGGACAAAAACATTCAGTACTTC. J is TRBJ2-4 and V is TRBV2, with a possible D match to TRBD2 (6 bases). Germline V gene data show CDR1 as SNHLY and CDR2 as FYNNEI. There are 12 residues in the CDR3. The V gene lost 6 bases and the J gene lost 3 bases, with 6 bases spanning the gap.

The CDR3 DNA follows: TGTGCCAGCAGTGCACAGGGTATGAACACTGAAGCTTTCTTT. Its translation is CASSAQGMNTEAFF. The rearrangement links TRBV2 to TRBJ1-1; weak D call: TRBD1 (6 bases). Trimming stripped 4 bases from V and 0 bases from J, with 9 bases between. Germline V gene sequence: CDR1 SNHLY, CDR2 FYNNEI. The CDR3 has 14 amino acids. Full variable domain (missing parts from reference TRBV2 and TRBJ1-1): EPEVTQTPSHQVTQMGQEVILRCVPISNHLYFYWYRQILGQKVEFLVSFYNNEISEKSEIFDDQFSVERPDGSNFTLKIRSTKLEDSAMYFCASSAQGMNTEAFFGQGTRLTVV.

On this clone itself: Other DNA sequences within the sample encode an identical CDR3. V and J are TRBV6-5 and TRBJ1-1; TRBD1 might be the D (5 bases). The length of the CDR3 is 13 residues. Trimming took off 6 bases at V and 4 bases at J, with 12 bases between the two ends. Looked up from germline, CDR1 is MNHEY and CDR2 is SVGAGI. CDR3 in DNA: TGTGCCAGCAGCCAGGGCGCTGGCACTGAAGCTTTCTTT. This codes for CASSQGAGTEAFF.

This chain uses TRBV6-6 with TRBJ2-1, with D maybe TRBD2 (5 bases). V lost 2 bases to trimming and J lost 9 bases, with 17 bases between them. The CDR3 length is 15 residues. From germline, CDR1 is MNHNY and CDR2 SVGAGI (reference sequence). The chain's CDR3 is CASSYLGGRALEQFF. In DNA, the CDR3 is TGTGCCAGCAGTTACCTAGGCGGGCGAGCCCTTGAGCAGTTCTTC.

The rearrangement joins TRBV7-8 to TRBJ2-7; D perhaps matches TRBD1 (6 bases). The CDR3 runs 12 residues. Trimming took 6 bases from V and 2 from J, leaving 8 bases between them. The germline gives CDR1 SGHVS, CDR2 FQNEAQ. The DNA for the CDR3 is TGTGCCAGCAGAGACAGGACCTACGAGCAGTACTTC. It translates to CASRDRTYEQYF.

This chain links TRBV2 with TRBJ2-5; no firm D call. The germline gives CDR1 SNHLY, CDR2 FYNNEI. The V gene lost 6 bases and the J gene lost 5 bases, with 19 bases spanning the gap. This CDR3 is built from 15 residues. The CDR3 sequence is CASRSTRVERETQYF. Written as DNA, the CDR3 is TGTGCCAGCAGAAGCACCAGAGTAGAGAGGGAGACCCAGTACTTC.

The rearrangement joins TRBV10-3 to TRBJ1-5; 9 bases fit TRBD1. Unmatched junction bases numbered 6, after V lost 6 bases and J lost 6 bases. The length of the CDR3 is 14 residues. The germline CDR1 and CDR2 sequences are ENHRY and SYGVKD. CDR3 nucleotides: TGTGCCATCAGAGAGGACAGGGGTGGTCAGCCCCAGCATTTT. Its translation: CAIREDRGGQPQHF.

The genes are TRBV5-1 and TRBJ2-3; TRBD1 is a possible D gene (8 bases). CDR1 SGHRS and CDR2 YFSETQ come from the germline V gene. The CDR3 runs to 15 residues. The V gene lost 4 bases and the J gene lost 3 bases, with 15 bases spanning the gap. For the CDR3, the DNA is TGCGCCAGCAGCAGAACAGGGGGGGGGACAGATACGCAGTATTTT. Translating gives CASSRTGGGTDTQYF.

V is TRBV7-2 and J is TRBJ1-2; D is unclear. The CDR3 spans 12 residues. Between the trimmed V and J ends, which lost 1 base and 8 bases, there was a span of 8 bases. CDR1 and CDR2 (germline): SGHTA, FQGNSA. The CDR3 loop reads CASSLVPGGYTF. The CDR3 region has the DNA TGTGCCAGCAGCTTAGTACCCGGGGGCTACACCTTC.

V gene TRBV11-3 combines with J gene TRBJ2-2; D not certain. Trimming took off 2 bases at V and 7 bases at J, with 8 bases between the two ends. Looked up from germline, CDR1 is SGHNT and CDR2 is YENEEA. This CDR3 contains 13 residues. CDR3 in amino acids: CASSLFSSGELFF. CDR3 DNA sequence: TGTGCCAGCAGCTTATTCTCGAGCGGGGAGCTGTTTTTT.

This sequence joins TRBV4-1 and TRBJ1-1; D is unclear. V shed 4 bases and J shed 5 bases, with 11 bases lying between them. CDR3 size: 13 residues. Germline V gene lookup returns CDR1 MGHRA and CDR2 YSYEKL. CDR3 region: CASSRGPRTEAFF. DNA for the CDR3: TGCGCCAGCAGCCGCGGGCCGCGGACTGAAGCTTTCTTT.

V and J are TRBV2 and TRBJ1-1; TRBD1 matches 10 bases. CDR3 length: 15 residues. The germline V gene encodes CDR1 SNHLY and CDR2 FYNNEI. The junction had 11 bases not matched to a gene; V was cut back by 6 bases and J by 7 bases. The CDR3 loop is CASRPTGTGVNEAFF. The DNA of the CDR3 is TGTGCCAGCAGACCGACTGGGACAGGGGTTAATGAAGCTTTCTTT.